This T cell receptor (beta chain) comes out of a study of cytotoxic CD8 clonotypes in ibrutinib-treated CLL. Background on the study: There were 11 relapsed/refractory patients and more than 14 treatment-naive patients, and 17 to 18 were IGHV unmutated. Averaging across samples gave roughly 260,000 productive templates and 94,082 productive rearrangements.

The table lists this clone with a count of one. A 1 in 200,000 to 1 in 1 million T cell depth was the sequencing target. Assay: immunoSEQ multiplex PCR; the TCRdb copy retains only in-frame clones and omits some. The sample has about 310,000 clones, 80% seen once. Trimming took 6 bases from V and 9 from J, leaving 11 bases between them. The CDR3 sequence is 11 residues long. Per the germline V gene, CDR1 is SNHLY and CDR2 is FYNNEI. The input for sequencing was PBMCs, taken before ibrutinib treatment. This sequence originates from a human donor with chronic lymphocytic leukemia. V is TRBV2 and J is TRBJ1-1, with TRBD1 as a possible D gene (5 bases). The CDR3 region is CASRVTEKAFF. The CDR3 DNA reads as TGTGCCAGCAGGGTGACAGAAAAAGCTTTCTTT.